One and the same sample provided the 10 T cell receptor beta chains below, sequenced in a study of blood T cells in healthy people across ages (dated by TCRdb to between 2015 and 2017). The library came from 5' RACE. The sequencing machine was an Illumina HiSeq 2500. A second PCR of roughly 7 to 12 cycles was performed with a sample-barcoded 5' primer and a J-beta primer mix. TCRdb applied fastp at Q25 and MiXCR to the public reads, then kept only in-frame beta chains. Under each unique CDR3 protein, matching rows form one entry showing the most common genes and DNA. In all, the sample holds 1.5 million to 2 million distinct CDR3 sequences, and 25% to 30% of those were seen once. Of the sample, about 7.7% falls within the top ten clones. Input material: blood. Source of these receptors: a woman in her 30s in good health.

This clonotype was seen a few times. The rearrangement joins TRBV12-3 or TRBV12-4 to TRBJ2-5; D perhaps matches TRBD2 (5 bases). The J call may be faulty, since TRBJ2-7 better matches the DNA end. The CDR3 consists of 15 residues. CDR3 nucleotides: TGTGCCAGCAGTCGTCCGGACTGGCTAAGTGGCGAGCAGTACTTC. Residues: CASSRPDWLSGEQYF.

This clonotype was recorded at least ten times. This chain connects TRBV7-2 to TRBJ2-7, with 11 bases aligning to TRBD1. The V gene's germline CDR1 is SGHTA and CDR2 FQGNSA. J was trimmed by 2 bases and V by 5 bases; bases with no gene match: 5. The CDR3 runs 15 residues. The CDR3 loop is CASSPDRGPTYEQYF. The CDR3 DNA reads TGTGCCAGCAGCCCGGACAGGGGGCCAACCTACGAGCAGTACTTC.

The rearrangement joins TRBV29-1 to TRBJ2-3, with TRBD2 identical over 9 bases. This CDR3 has 15 residues. CDR1 SQVTM and CDR2 ANQGSEA come from the germline V gene. Trimming at V came to 7 bases and at J to 5 bases, leaving 13 bases not matched to a gene. This CDR3 is CSALGRGGTLDTQYF. The CDR3 region has the DNA TGCAGCGCCCTCGGGCGGGGGGGCACCTTAGATACGCAGTATTTT.

The rearrangement joins TRBV7-2 to TRBJ2-7; D is possibly TRBD2 (6 bases). Germline lookup yields CDR1 SGHTA and CDR2 FQGNSA. The V end was cut by 5 bases, the J end by 0 bases, with 17 bases between. CDR3 length equals 16 residues. The CDR3 DNA reads TGTGCCAGCAGCGGGGGGAGACTATCGAGCTCCTACGAGCAGTACTTC. Translation: CASSGGRLSSSYEQYF.

This clonotype was recorded only once. This could be a read error, since a much larger clone is one nucleotide away. This chain links TRBV12-3 or TRBV12-4 with TRBJ2-5; 7 bases agree with TRBD2. V shed 6 bases, J shed 11 bases, and the junction held 9 bases outside the gene matches. This CDR3 spans 12 amino acids. CDR3 nucleotide sequence: TGTGCCAGCAGGAGCGGGGTCAATGAGCAGTACTTC. This translates into CASRSGVNEQYF.

This clonotype showed up just a few times. The J gene is TRBJ1-6, the V gene TRBV2; D gene uncertain. The V end was cut by 2 bases, the J end by 1 base, with 0 bases between. The length of the CDR3 is 13 residues. The V gene's germline CDR1 is SNHLY and CDR2 FYNNEI. The CDR3 DNA is TGTGCCAGCAGTGAATCCTATAATTCACCCCTCCACTTT. Its translation: CASSESYNSPLHF.

For this clonotype: The junction shows a germline mismatch at one end, possibly a read error. The V gene is TRBV7-2, the J gene TRBJ2-6; tentatively, D is TRBD1 (5 bases). This CDR3 comprises 15 residues. CDR1 and CDR2 from the germline V gene are SGHTA and FQGNSA. CDR3 protein: CASSSELSGANVRTF. CDR3 DNA: TGTGCCAGCAGCTCCGAACTCTCTGGGGCCAACGTCCGGACTTTC.

This clonotype was picked up a small number of times. The chain is built from TRBV5-1 and TRBJ2-1; TRBD1 agrees at 9 bases. J was trimmed by 8 bases and V by 4 bases; bases with no gene match: 7. This CDR3 has 14 residues. Germline V lookup: CDR1 SGHRS, CDR2 YFSETQ. CDR3 residues: CASSPRTGEDEQFF. The DNA for the CDR3 is TGCGCCAGCAGCCCCCGGACAGGGGAGGATGAGCAGTTCTTC. Filled out from reference TRBV5-1 and TRBJ2-1, the complete variable domain reads KAGVTQTPRYLIKTRGQQVTLSCSPISGHRSVSWYQQTPGQGLQFLFEYFSETQRNKGNFPGRFSGRQFSNSRSEMNVSTLELGDSALYLCASSPRTGEDEQFFGPGTRLTVL.

This rearrangement joins TRBV30 to TRBJ1-5, with 8 nucleotides matching TRBD1. This CDR3 has 16 residues. V dropped 1 base and J dropped 4; count of bases not matched to a gene: 9. Germline V gene data show CDR1 as GTSNPN and CDR2 as SVGIG (reference sequence). The CDR3 region is CAWSAQGRGRNQPQHF. The CDR3 region has the DNA TGTGCCTGGAGTGCCCAGGGCAGGGGGCGTAATCAGCCCCAGCATTTT.

This clonotype came up many times. The chain employs TRBV11-2 and TRBJ2-7; 7 bases match TRBD1. Germline trimming cut 5 bases from V and 0 bases from J; bases unmatched to any gene: 7. From germline, CDR1 is SGHAT and CDR2 FQNNGV. This CDR3 comprises 15 residues. In DNA form, the CDR3 reads TGTGCCAGCAGCCTCCCCAGGGGGAGCTCCTACGAGCAGTACTTC. Protein product: CASSLPRGSSYEQYF.